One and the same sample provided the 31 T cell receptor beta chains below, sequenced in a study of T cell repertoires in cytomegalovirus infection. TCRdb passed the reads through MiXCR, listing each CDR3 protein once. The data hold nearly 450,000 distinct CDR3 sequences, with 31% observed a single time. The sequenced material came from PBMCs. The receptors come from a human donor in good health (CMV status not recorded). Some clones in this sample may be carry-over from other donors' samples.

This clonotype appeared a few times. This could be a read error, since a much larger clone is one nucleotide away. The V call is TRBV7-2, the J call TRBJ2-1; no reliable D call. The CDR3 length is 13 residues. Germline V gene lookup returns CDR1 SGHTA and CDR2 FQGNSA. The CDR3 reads CARSSLVYNEQFF. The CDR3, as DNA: TGTGCCAGAAGCTCCCTTGTGTACAATGAGCAGTTCTTC.

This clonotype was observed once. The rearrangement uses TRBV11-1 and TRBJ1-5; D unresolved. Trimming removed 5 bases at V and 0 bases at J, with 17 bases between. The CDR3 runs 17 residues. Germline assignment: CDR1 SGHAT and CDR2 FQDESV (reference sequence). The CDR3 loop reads CASSPLMDGYSNQPQHF. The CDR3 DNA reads TGTGCCAGCAGCCCTCTGATGGACGGATATAGCAATCAGCCCCAGCATTTT.

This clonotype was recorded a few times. This CDR3 is CASSQVGIETSNEQFF. CDR3 nucleotides: TGTGCCAGCAGCCAAGTAGGAATAGAAACGAGCAATGAGCAGTTCTTC. The chain joins TRBV4-2 to TRBJ2-1; D is unclear. Germline CDR1 is LGHNA and CDR2 is YNFKEQ. V lost 1 base, J lost 6 bases, and 16 bases lay in between. The CDR3 runs to 16 residues.

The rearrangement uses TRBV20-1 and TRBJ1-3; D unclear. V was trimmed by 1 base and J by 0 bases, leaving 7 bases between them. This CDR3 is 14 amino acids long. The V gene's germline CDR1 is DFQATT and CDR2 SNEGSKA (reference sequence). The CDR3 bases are TGCAGTGCTAGAGTAGGGAACTCTGGAAACACCATATATTTT. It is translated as CSARVGNSGNTIYF.

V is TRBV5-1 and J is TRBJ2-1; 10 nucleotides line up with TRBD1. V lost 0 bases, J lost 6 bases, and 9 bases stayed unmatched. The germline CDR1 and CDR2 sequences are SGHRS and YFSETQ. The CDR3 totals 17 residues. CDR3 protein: CASSLGRQGAGGNEQFF. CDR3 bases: TGCGCCAGCAGCTTGGGAAGACAGGGGGCGGGAGGCAATGAGCAGTTCTTC.

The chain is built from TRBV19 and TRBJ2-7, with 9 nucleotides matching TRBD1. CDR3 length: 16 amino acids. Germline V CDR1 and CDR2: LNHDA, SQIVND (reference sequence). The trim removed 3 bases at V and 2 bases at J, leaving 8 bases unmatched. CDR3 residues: CASSIGPGTGPYEQYF. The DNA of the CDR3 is TGTGCCAGTAGTATTGGGCCCGGGACAGGGCCCTACGAGCAGTACTTC.

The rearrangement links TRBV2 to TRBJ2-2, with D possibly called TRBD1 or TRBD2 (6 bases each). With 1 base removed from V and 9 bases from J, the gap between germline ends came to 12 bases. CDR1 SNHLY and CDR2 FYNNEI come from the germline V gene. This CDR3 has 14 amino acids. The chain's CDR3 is CASSEGGAPRELFF. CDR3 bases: TGTGCCAGCAGTGAAGGGGGGGCTCCAAGGGAGCTGTTTTTT.

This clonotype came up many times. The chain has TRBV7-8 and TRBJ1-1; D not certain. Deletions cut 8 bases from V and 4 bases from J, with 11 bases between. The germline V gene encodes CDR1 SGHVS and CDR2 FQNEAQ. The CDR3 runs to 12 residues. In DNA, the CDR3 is TGTGCCAGCGCCCCGGAGGGCACTGAAGCTTTCTTT. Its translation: CASAPEGTEAFF.

The CDR3 nucleotides are TGCAGCGTTGAAGGATTTTCCCCCTACGAGCAGTACTTC. Translation gives CSVEGFSPYEQYF. The chain uses TRBV29-1 and TRBJ2-7; D uncertain. CDR1 SQVTM and CDR2 ANQGSEA come from the germline V gene. The CDR3 has 13 residues. Deletions cut 1 base from V and 2 bases from J, with 9 bases between.

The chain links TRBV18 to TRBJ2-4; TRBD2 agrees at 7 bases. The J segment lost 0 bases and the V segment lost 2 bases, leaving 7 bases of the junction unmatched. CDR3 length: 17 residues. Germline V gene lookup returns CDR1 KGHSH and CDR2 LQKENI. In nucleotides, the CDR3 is TGTGCCAGCTCACCAGAGTCGGGGGGACTAGCCAAAAACATTCAGTACTTC. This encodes CASSPESGGLAKNIQYF.

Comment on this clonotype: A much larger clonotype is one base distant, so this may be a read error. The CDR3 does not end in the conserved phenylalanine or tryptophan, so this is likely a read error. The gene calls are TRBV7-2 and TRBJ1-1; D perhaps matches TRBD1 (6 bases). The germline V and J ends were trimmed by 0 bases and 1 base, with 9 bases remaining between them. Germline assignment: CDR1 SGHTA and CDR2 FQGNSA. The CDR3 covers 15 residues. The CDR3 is CASSLARGGNTEAFL. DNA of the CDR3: TGTGCCAGCAGCTTAGCGAGGGGGGGGAACACTGAAGCTTTCTTG.

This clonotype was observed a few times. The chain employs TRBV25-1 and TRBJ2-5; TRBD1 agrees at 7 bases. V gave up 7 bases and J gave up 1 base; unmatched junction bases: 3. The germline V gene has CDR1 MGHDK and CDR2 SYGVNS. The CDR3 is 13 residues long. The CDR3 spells CASKGQIQETQYF. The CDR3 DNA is TGTGCCAGCAAGGGACAGATCCAAGAGACCCAGTACTTC.

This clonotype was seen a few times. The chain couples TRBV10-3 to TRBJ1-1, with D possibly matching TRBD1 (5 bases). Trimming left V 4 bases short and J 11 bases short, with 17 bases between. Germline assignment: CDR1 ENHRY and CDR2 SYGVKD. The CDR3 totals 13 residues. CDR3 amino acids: CAISGRAGENAFF. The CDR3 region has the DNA TGTGCCATCAGTGGCAGGGCAGGTGAGAACGCTTTCTTT.

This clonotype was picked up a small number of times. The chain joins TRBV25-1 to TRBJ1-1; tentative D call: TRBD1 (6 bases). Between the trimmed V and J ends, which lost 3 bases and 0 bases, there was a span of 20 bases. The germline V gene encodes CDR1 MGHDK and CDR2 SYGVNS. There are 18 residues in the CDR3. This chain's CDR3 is CASSEPQGSGGMNTEAFF. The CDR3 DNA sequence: TGTGCCAGCAGTGAGCCCCAGGGGTCAGGAGGTATGAACACTGAAGCTTTCTTT.

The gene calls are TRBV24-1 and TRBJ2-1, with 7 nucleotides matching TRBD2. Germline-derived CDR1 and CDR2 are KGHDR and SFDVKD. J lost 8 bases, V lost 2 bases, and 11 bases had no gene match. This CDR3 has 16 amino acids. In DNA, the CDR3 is TGTGCCACCAGTGATTCCACCCTAGCGGCTCGTTATGAGCAGTTCTTC. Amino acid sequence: CATSDSTLAARYEQFF.

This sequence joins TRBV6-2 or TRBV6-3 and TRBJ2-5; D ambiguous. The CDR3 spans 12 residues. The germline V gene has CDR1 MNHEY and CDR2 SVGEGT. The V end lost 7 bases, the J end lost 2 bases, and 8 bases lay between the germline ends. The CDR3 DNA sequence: TGTGCCAGCACGCAGGCTCAAGAGACCCAGTACTTC. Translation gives CASTQAQETQYF.

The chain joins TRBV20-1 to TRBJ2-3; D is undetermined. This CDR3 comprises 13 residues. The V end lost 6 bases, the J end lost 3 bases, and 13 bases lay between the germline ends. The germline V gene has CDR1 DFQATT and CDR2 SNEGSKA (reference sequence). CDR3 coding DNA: TGCAGTGCCCTAGTGGGTGGGACAGATACGCAGTATTTT. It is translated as CSALVGGTDTQYF.

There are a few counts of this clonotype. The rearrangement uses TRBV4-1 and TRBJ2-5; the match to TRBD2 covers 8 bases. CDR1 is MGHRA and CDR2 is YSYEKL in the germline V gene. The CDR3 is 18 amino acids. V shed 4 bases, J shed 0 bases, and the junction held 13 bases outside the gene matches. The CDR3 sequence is CASSPSGGTSGYQETQYF. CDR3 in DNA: TGCGCCAGCAGCCCCAGCGGCGGGACTAGTGGGTACCAAGAGACCCAGTACTTC.

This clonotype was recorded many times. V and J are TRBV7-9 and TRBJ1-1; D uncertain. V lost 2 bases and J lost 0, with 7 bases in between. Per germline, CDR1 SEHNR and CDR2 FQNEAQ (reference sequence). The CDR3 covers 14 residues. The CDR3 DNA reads TGTGCCAGCAGCTTAAAGGTGGTGAACACTGAAGCTTTCTTT. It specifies CASSLKVVNTEAFF.

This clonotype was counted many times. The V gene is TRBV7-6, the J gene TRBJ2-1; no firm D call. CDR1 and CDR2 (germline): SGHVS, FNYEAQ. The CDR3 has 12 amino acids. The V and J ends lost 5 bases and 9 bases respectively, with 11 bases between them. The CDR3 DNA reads TGTGCCAGCAGCCTTGGAGCGACTGAGCAGTTCTTC. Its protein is CASSLGATEQFF. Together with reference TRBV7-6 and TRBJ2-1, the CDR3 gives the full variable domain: GAGVSQSPRYKVTKRGQDVALRCDPISGHVSLYWYRQALGQGPEFLTYFNYEAQQDKSGLPNDRFSAERPEGSISTLTIQRTEQRDSAMYRCASSLGATEQFFGPGTRLTVL.

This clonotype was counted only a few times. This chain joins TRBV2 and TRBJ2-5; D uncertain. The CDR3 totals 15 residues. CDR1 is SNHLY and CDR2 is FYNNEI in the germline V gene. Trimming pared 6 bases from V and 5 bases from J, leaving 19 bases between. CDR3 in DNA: TGTGCCAGCAGGTCTAGTCCGGGTTACTTGGAGACCCAGTACTTC. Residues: CASRSSPGYLETQYF.

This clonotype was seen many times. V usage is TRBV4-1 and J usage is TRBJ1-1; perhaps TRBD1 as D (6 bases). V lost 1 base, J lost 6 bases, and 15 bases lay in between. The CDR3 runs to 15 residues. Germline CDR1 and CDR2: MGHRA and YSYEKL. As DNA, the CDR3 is TGCGCCAGCAGCCAAGTTCCAGGGGCCGGAGCTGAAGCTTTCTTT. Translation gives CASSQVPGAGAEAFF.

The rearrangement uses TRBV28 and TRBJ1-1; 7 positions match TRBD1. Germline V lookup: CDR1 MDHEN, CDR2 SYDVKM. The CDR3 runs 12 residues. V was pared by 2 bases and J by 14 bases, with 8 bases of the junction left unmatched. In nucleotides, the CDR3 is TGTGCCAGCAGTTTACCGGGGACAGAATCGTTCTTT. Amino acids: CASSLPGTESFF.

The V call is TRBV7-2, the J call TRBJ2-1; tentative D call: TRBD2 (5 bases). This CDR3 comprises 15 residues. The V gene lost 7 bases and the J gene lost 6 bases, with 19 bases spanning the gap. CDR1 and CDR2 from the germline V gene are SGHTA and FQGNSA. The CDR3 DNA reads TGTGCCAGCACCGCGGCCGGACTTCTAACCAATGAGCAGTTCTTC. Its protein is CASTAAGLLTNEQFF.

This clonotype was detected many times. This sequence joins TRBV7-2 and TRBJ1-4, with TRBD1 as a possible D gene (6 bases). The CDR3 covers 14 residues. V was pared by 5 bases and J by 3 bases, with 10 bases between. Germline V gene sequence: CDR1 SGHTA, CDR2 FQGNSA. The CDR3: CASSVQGANEKLFF. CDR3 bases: TGTGCCAGCAGCGTACAGGGTGCTAATGAAAAACTGTTTTTT. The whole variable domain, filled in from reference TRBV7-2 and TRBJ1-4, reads GAGVSQSPSNKVTEKGKDVELRCDPISGHTALYWYRQSLGQGLEFLIYFQGNSAPDKSGLPSDRFSAERTGGSVSTLTIQRTQQEDSAVYLCASSVQGANEKLFFGSGTQLSVL.

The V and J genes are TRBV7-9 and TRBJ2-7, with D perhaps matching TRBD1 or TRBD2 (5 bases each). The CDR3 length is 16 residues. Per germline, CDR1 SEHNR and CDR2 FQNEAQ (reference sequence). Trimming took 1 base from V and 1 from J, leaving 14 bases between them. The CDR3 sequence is CASSLDWDGNSYEQYF. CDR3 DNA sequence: TGTGCCAGCAGCTTAGACTGGGACGGGAATTCCTACGAGCAGTACTTC.

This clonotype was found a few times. The CDR3 sequence is CASSSGPYDYNEQFF. The CDR3 DNA reads as TGTGCCAGCAGCTCTGGCCCATACGACTACAATGAGCAGTTCTTC. The chain joins TRBV7-9 to TRBJ2-1; D unresolved. From germline, CDR1 is SEHNR and CDR2 FQNEAQ (reference sequence). V shed 4 bases and J shed 3 bases, with 13 bases lying between them. The length of the CDR3 is 15 residues.

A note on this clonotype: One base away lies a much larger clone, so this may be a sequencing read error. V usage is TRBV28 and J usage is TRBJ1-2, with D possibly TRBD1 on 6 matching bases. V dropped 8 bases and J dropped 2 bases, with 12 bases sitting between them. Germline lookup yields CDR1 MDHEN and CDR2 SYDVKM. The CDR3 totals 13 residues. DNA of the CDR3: TGTGCCAGCGTCAGGGGAGTGAACTATGGCTACACCTTC. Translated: CASVRGVNYGYTF.

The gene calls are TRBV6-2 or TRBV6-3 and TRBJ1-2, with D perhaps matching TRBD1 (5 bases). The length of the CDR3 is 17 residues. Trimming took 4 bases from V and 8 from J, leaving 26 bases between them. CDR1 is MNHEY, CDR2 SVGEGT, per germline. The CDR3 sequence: CASSSIRRQILHWGYTF. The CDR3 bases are TGTGCCAGCAGTTCTATCCGCAGACAGATCTTACACTGGGGCTACACCTTC.

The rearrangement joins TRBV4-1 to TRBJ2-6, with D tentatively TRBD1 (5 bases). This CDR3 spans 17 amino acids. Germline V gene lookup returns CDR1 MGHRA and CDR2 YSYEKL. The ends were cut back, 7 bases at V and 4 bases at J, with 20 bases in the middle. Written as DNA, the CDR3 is TGCGCCAGCATGTTGACAGCCCCGGCTGGGGGGGCCAACGTCCTGACTTTC. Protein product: CASMLTAPAGGANVLTF.

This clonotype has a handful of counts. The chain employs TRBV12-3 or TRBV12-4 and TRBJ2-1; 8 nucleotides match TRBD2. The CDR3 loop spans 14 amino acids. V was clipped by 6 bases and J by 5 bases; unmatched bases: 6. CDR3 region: CASSRGGVDNEQFF. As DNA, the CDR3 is TGTGCCAGCAGCCGGGGGGGGGTGGACAATGAGCAGTTCTTC.